These 22 T cell receptor beta chains were all obtained from the same sample, sequenced in a study of cytomegalovirus exposure and HLA in healthy donors. PCR amplification relied on 60 Vbeta primers (plus 13 Jbeta primers). Sequencing used immunoSEQ multiplex PCR; TCRdb keeps in-frame clones, though not all of them. Recorded for this sample: 200,000 to 250,000 clones. Sequenced: PBMCs. These receptors all stem from a girl aged 2 to 10 in good health and CMV-seropositive.

The V call is TRBV28, the J call TRBJ1-2, with D unclear. This CDR3 is 13 amino acids long. Germline V lookup: CDR1 MDHEN, CDR2 SYDVKM. Trimming stripped 2 bases from V and 1 base from J, with 5 bases between. CDR3 nucleotides: TGTGCCAGCAGTTTAACAGTTAACTATGGCTACACCTTC. Protein sequence: CASSLTVNYGYTF.

The rearrangement uses TRBV7-2 and TRBJ2-5, with a tentative D call TRBD1 (6 bases). Germline V gene lookup returns CDR1 SGHTA and CDR2 FQGNSA. CDR3 length equals 14 residues. Deletions cut 5 bases from V and 4 bases from J, with 14 bases between. The CDR3: CASSPDRLGETQYF. The CDR3, as DNA: TGTGCCAGCAGCCCGGACAGATTGGGAGAGACCCAGTACTTC.

The V gene is TRBV15, the J gene TRBJ2-7; 7 positions agree with TRBD1. Germline assignment: CDR1 LNHNV and CDR2 YYDKDF (reference sequence). The CDR3 loop spans 14 amino acids. Losses at the gene ends were 5 bases for V and 1 base for J; bases not matched to a gene: 5. This chain's CDR3 is CATSDRDSSYEQYF. The CDR3 DNA reads TGTGCCACCAGCGACCGGGACAGTTCCTACGAGCAGTACTTC.

The rearrangement uses TRBV6-5 and TRBJ1-1, with a tentative D call TRBD1 (6 bases). V was clipped by 5 bases and J by 8 bases, with 18 bases between them. Germline loops: CDR1 MNHEY, CDR2 SVGAGI. The CDR3 spans 14 residues. The CDR3 DNA reads as TGTGCCAGCAGTGGCCGGGTGGGACAAAGAGAAGCTTTCTTT. The encoded protein is CASSGRVGQREAFF.

V gene TRBV19 combines with J gene TRBJ2-1; D remains ambiguous. The CDR3 spans 13 residues. The germline V and J ends were trimmed by 5 bases and 3 bases, with 8 bases remaining between them. Germline assignment: CDR1 LNHDA and CDR2 SQIVND (reference sequence). The CDR3 nucleotides read TGTGCCAGTAGTTTAGGCTACTACAATGAGCAGTTCTTC. Amino acids: CASSLGYYNEQFF.

The V call is TRBV9, the J call TRBJ2-7, with 9 bases lining up with TRBD2. CDR3 length equals 15 residues. The junction had 6 bases not matched to a gene; V was cut back by 5 bases and J by 0 bases. From germline, CDR1 is SGDLS and CDR2 YYNGEE. The CDR3 nucleotides are TGTGCCAGCAGTGTGACTAGCGGAGCCTCCTACGAGCAGTACTTC. This encodes CASSVTSGASYEQYF.

The rearrangement joins TRBV5-6 to TRBJ1-4, with TRBD1 matching over 11 bases. Germline trimming cut 4 bases from V and 7 bases from J; bases unmatched to any gene: 3. CDR1 and CDR2 (germline): SGHDT, YYEEEE. This CDR3 has 14 residues. The chain's CDR3 is CASSPGQGGEKLFF. CDR3 DNA: TGTGCCAGCAGCCCGGGACAGGGGGGTGAAAAACTGTTTTTT.

V usage is TRBV5-4 and J usage is TRBJ2-7; 8 bases are shared with TRBD2. The CDR3 runs 13 residues. The V gene end was trimmed by 2 bases and the J gene end by 6 bases; junction bases not matched to a gene: 4. Germline V gene sequence: CDR1 SGHNT, CDR2 YYREEE (reference sequence). The CDR3 protein is CASSFSGTLEQYF. In DNA form, the CDR3 reads TGTGCCAGCAGCTTTAGCGGGACTCTCGAGCAGTACTTC.

The rearrangement links TRBV7-9 to TRBJ2-1, with D possibly TRBD1 on 6 matching bases. The CDR3 covers 15 residues. The V gene lost 5 bases and the J gene lost 8 bases, with 19 bases spanning the gap. In germline, CDR1 is SEHNR, CDR2 FQNEAQ (reference sequence). The CDR3, as DNA: TGTGCCAGCAGCGCCGAGGGGGTTGGGATTCATGAGCAGTTCTTC. Its protein product is CASSAEGVGIHEQFF. Using reference TRBV7-9 and TRBJ2-1 for the parts outside the CDR3, the full variable domain is DTGVSQNPRHKITKRGQNVTFRCDPISEHNRLYWYRQTLGQGPEFLTYFQNEAQLEKSRLLSDRFSAERPKGSFSTLEIQRTEQGDSAMYLCASSAEGVGIHEQFFGPGTRLTVL.

V is TRBV6-1 and J is TRBJ1-5; 7 positions agree with TRBD1. Germline V gene lookup returns CDR1 MNHNS and CDR2 SASEGT. V trimming: 3 bases; J trimming: 6 bases; junction bases outside the gene matches: 8. The CDR3 totals 15 residues. The CDR3 DNA follows: TGTGCCAGCAGTGACTTAACAGGGGAGAGTCAGCCCCAGCATTTT. Residues: CASSDLTGESQPQHF.

The chain carries TRBV28 and TRBJ1-2, with a weak D call TRBD1 (6 bases). Trimming took 6 bases from V and 7 from J, leaving 15 bases between them. The CDR3 sequence is 13 residues long. Germline V lookup: CDR1 MDHEN, CDR2 SYDVKM. CDR3 nucleotide sequence: TGTGCCAGCAGCACAGGGTCTGACTCTGGCTACACCTTC. This codes for CASSTGSDSGYTF.

The CDR3 DNA sequence: TGCGCCAGCAGCTTCCAGGGGGTGCCCTCCTACGAGCAGTACTTC. Protein product: CASSFQGVPSYEQYF. The rearrangement uses TRBV5-1 and TRBJ2-7; 7 nucleotides agree with TRBD1. Germline CDR1 reads SGHRS; CDR2 reads YFSETQ. CDR3 length equals 15 residues. Trimming at V came to 2 bases and at J to 0 bases, leaving 5 bases not matched to a gene.

The V call is TRBV19, the J call TRBJ2-7; TRBD1 matches at 7 bases. This CDR3 has 14 amino acids. Trimming cost V 1 base and J 4 bases; bases outside gene matches: 4. Germline CDR1 and CDR2: LNHDA and SQIVND (reference sequence). The CDR3 region has the DNA TGTGCCAGTAGTATAGGCATGACAGGGTACGAGCAGTACTTC. Its translation is CASSIGMTGYEQYF.

The chain uses TRBV19 and TRBJ2-1; the match to TRBD1 covers 9 bases. The CDR3 contains 15 residues. V lost 9 bases to trimming and J lost 6 bases; unmatched junction nucleotides: 12. Per germline, CDR1 LNHDA and CDR2 SQIVND (reference sequence). CDR3 residues: CARPTDRGCRNEQFF. CDR3 coding DNA: TGTGCCAGACCTACGGACAGGGGCTGCCGCAATGAGCAGTTCTTC.

Written as DNA, the CDR3 is TGTGCCTGGGATCAGGGGGTAAATCAGCCCCAGCATTTT. This gives the protein CAWDQGVNQPQHF. The chain is built from TRBV30 and TRBJ1-5; 7 nucleotides agree with TRBD1. This CDR3 has 13 residues. Germline V gives CDR1 GTSNPN, CDR2 SVGIG (reference sequence). V was pared by 5 bases and J by 4 bases, with 5 bases of the junction left unmatched. The full variable domain, in which reference TRBV30 and TRBJ1-5 provide the parts outside the CDR3, is SQTIHQWPATLVQPVGSPLSLECTVEGTSNPNLYWYRQAAGRGLQLLFYSVGIGQISSEVPQNLSASRPQDRQFILSSKKLLLSDSGFYLCAWDQGVNQPQHFGDGTRLSIL.

The chain has TRBV6-6 and TRBJ2-3; the D is unclear. The CDR3 extends over 13 amino acids. Trimming took 2 bases from V and 1 from J, leaving 4 bases between them. In germline, CDR1 is MNHNY, CDR2 SVGAGI (reference sequence). The CDR3 here is CASSYVGTDTQYF. CDR3 nucleotide sequence: TGTGCCAGCAGTTACGTCGGCACAGATACGCAGTATTTT.

This chain joins TRBV11-2 and TRBJ2-1; the match to TRBD2 covers 14 bases. V shed 5 bases, J shed 5 bases, and the junction held 5 bases outside the gene matches. There are 16 residues in the CDR3. Germline lookup yields CDR1 SGHAT and CDR2 FQNNGV. The CDR3 region is CASSPMTSGRDNEQFF. CDR3 sequence (DNA): TGTGCCAGCAGCCCGATGACTAGCGGGAGGGACAATGAGCAGTTCTTC.

V and J are TRBV7-9 and TRBJ1-5; D gene ambiguous. Trimming took off 3 bases at V and 5 bases at J, with 8 bases between the two ends. The CDR3 has 13 residues. Per germline, CDR1 SEHNR and CDR2 FQNEAQ (reference sequence). CDR3 coding DNA: TGTGCCAGCAGCTTCACCCAGGATCAGCCCCAGCATTTT. Amino acid sequence: CASSFTQDQPQHF.

J is TRBJ2-7 and V is TRBV19; possibly TRBD1 for D (6 bases). The CDR3 has 15 amino acids. Germline CDR1 reads LNHDA; CDR2 reads SQIVND (reference sequence). V gave up 5 bases and J gave up 4 bases, with 18 bases separating them. CDR3 in amino acids: CASSPVDSPSYEQYF. The CDR3 region has the DNA TGTGCCAGTAGTCCAGTGGACAGTCCTTCTTACGAGCAGTACTTC.

The chain carries TRBV5-1 and TRBJ2-6, with 7 positions matching TRBD1. This CDR3 has 16 amino acids. J gave up 2 bases and V 3 bases, and 5 bases lay outside the gene matches. CDR1 SGHRS and CDR2 YFSETQ come from the germline V gene. The CDR3 DNA sequence: TGCGCCAGCAGCTGGGGACAGACCACTGGGGCCAACGTCCTGACTTTC. As protein: CASSWGQTTGANVLTF.

V is TRBV7-8 and J is TRBJ2-5; D is perhaps TRBD1 (5 bases). CDR1 SGHVS and CDR2 FQNEAQ come from the germline V gene. V shed 1 base and J shed 5 bases, with 8 bases lying between them. This CDR3 has 13 residues. CDR3 loop: CASSLGGTETQYF. In nucleotides, the CDR3 is TGTGCCAGCAGCTTAGGGGGCACGGAGACCCAGTACTTC. Full variable domain (missing parts from reference TRBV7-8 and TRBJ2-5): GAGVSQSPRYKVAKRGQDVALRCDPISGHVSLFWYQQALGQGPEFLTYFQNEAQLDKSGLPSDRFFAERPEGSVSTLKIQRTQQEDSAVYLCASSLGGTETQYFGPGTRLLVL.

CDR3 DNA sequence: TGTGCCAGCCTGGGGGGGGGAGACACTGAAGCTTTCTTT. Translation gives CASLGGGDTEAFF. The chain joins TRBV6-1 to TRBJ1-1; D might be TRBD1 (5 bases). Germline loops: CDR1 MNHNS, CDR2 SASEGT. CDR3 size: 13 residues. Trimming pared 8 bases from V and 3 bases from J, leaving 13 bases between.